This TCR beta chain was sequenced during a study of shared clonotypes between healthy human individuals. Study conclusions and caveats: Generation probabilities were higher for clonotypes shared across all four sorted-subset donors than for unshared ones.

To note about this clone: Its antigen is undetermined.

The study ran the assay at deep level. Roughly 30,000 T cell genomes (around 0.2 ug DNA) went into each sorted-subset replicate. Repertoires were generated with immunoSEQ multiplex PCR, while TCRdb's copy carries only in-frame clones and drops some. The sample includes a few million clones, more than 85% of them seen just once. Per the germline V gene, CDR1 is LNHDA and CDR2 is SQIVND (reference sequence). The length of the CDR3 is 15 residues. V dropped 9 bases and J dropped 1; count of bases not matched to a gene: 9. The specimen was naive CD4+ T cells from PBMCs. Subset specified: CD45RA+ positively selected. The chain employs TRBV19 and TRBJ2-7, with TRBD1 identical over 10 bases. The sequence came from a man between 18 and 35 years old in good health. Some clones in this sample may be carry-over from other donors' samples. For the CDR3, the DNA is TGTGCCAGCGAAGCTGGGGGACAGGGGTCCTACGAGCAGTACTTC. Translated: CASEAGGQGSYEQYF.